This TCR beta chain was recovered during a study of blood T cell repertoires in COVID-19. Background on the study: Italy, Spain and the United States were the sources of the convalescent and acute COVID-19 samples.

CDR3 length: 13 amino acids. CDR1 and CDR2 (germline): KGHSH, LQKENI. The ends were cut back, 0 bases at V and 1 base at J, with 3 bases in the middle. Some clones are missing from TCRdb's copy, which holds only in-frame ones; the method was immunoSEQ multiplex PCR. Here the sample spans 130,000 or so clones, roughly 80% being singletons. The V call is TRBV18, the J call TRBJ1-2; D is unresolved. Sequenced input: peripheral blood. The sequence was obtained from an elderly woman with acute or convalescent COVID-19. The CDR3, as DNA: TGTGCCAGCTCACCACCGAGTAACTATGGCTACACCTTC. It specifies CASSPPSNYGYTF.